This note documents a single T cell receptor (beta chain) sequence. This clone was detected only once. It has no known antigen specificity. Base qualities are missing; no much larger clone stands one base away. TCRbeta CDR3 regions were amplified from genomic DNA using the immunoSEQ Assay, a bias-controlled multiplex PCR. Turning to the authors' computational methods: The number of nucleated cells in each sample was estimated from the amplification of reference gene primers within the assay. To quantify the absolute abundance of each unique TCRbeta CDR3 rearrangement, sequence reads were collapsed and filtered. For each sample, productive Simpson clonality was calculated by taking the square root of Simpson's diversity index across productive rearrangements. This immuneACCESS table, as held by TCRdb, lists in-frame sequences with V and J called but not all clones. Of the missing ones, under half trace to an unresolved V gene in checked studies; the others have no known cause. The V and J calls and clone size are taken from that table; D and trimming were inferred from the DNA. Counted in this sample were about 300,000 clones; 85% to 90% of them appeared once. The ten largest clones represent 13% of the sample.

The data are from a study of blood T cell repertoires in COVID-19 (dated by TCRdb to the early 2020s). Study-level background: Samples from collaborators originated in the United States, Italy and Spain and spanned both the acute and convalescent phases of COVID-19. The prospective study material was composed of cDNA or gDNA derived from T cells, B-cell-depleted T cells, or PBMCs. Where available, HLA class I and class II types were obtained from metadata supplied by the sample provider rather than from assay-based typing. The samples were drawn from the first 160 participants of the ongoing ImmuneRACE study and from about 1,200 subjects provided by 6 global collaborators. A freely available public database, intended as a resource for researchers studying the immune response to SARS-CoV-2, is where the repertoires were released. A de-identified subject ID, COVID-19 status, age in years and sex were almost always included in the sample metadata. Deeply sampled blood TCRbeta repertoires from subjects exposed to, actively infected with, or recovered from COVID-19 were included in the dataset.

Study-wide findings and limitations: How much clinical and demographic metadata was included differed by source and by participant, and the metadata was provided uncurated.

The CDR3, cysteine through phenylalanine, is 20 amino acids long. The DNA shown is the 60-base CDR3, in frame from base 1. CDR1 MRHNA and CDR2 SNTAGT are derived from the germline V gene. For this chain, trimming is 0 bases at the V end and 6 bases at the J end, and the number of junction bases without a gene match is 19. Whole blood was collected in K2EDTA tubes by collaborating institutions according to the institutions' own protocols. For TCRbeta analysis, collaborators shipped samples in one of three forms: frozen whole blood, isolated PBMCs, or DNA extracted from either of those sample types. Material for sequencing was peripheral blood. The chain joins TRBV6-4 to TRBJ2-3, with TRBD2 identical over 9 junction bases. The clonotype comes from a human donor in a cohort sampled during active COVID-19. CDR3 protein: CASSDSIKTIAGAHPDTQYF. The bases are TGTGCCAGCAGTGACTCGATTAAGACGATAGCGGGGGCGCACCCCGATACGCAGTATTTT.